This T cell receptor beta chain appears in the sequencing data of a study of T cells in women clearing cervical HPV infection. All donors had a single incident cervical HPV16 infection, not prevalent. Generated by immunoSEQ multiplex PCR, the TCRdb table keeps only in-frame clones and is missing some. The table for this sample gives approximately 17,000 clones. The clonotype was recovered from a woman between 18 and 69 years old with a cervical HPV16 infection that either progressed to CIN3+ or cleared (not recorded which). Source material: blood buffy coat.

CDR3 sequence reads: CSADNLLAGGKDEQFF. Partial CDR3 DNA: TGCAGTGCTGATAACCTACTAGCGGGAGGTAAAGATGAG. This chain joins TRBV20-1 and TRBJ2-1; TRBD2 matches at 12 bases. Sequencing ends 3 residues short of the CDR3 end; the germline J gene provides the rest. CDR1 and CDR2 from the germline V gene are DFQATT and SNEGSKA (reference sequence). CDR3 length equals 16 residues. With 5 bases clipped from V and 8 bases from J, the junction kept 13 bases outside the gene matches.